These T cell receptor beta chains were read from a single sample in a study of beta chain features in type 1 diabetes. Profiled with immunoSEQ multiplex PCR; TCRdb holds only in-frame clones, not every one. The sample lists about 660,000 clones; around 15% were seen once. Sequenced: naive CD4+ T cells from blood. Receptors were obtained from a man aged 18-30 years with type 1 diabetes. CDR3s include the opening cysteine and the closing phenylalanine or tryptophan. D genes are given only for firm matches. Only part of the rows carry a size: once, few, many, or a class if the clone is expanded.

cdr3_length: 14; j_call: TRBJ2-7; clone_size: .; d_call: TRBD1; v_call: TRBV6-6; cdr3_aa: CASRTTGREYEQYF; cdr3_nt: TGTGCCAGCAGGACGACAGGGAGAGAGTACGAGCAGTACTTC
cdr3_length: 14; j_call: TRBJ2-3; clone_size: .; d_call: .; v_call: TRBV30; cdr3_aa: CAWTPGFNTDTQYF; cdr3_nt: TGTGCCTGGACTCCGGGTTTCAATACAGATACGCAGTATTTT
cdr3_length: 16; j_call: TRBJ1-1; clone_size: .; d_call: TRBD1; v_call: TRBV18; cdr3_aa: CASSPGTATLNTEAFF; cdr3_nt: TGTGCCAGCTCACCAGGGACAGCCACCCTGAACACTGAAGCTTTCTTT
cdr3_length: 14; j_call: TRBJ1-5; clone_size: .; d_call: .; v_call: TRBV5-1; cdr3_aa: CASAQRLGDQPQHF; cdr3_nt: TGCGCCAGCGCCCAAAGGTTAGGGGATCAGCCCCAGCATTTT
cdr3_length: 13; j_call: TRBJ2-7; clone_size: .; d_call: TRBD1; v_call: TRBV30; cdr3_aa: CAAKTGEIYEQYF; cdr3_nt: TGTGCCGCAAAGACAGGGGAGATCTACGAGCAGTACTTC
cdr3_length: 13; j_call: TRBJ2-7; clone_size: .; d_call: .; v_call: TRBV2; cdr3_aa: CATGGGVLNEQYF; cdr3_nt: TGTGCCACCGGAGGAGGGGTACTAAACGAGCAGTACTTC
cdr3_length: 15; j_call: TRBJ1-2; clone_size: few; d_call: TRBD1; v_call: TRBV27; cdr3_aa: CASSLLGTALYGYTF; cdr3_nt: TGTGCCAGCAGTTTATTGGGGACAGCCCTCTATGGCTACACCTTC
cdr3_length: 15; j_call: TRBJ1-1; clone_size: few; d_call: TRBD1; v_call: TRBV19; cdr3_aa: CASSSRQGGDTEAFF; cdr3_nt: TGTGCCAGTAGTTCGCGACAGGGTGGGGATACTGAAGCTTTCTTT
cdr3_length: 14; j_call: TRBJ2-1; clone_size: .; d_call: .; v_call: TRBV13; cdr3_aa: CASSLVSTANEQFF; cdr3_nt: TGTGCCAGCAGCTTAGTATCTACCGCCAATGAGCAGTTCTTC
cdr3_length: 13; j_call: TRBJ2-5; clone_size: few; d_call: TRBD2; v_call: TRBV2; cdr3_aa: CASRAGVVETQYF; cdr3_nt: TGTGCCAGCAGGGCGGGAGTGGTAGAGACCCAGTACTTC
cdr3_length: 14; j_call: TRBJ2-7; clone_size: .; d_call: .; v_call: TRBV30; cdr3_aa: CAWSAGRLSGEQYF; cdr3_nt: TGTGCCTGGAGTGCGGGCAGGTTAAGCGGCGAGCAGTACTTC
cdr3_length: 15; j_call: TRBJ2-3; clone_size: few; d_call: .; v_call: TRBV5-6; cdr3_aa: CASSFMGGAGDTQYF; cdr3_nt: TGTGCCAGCAGCTTCATGGGCGGAGCCGGAGATACGCAGTATTTT
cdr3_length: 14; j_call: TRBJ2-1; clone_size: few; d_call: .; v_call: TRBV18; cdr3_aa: CASSPPDQGNEQFF; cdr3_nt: TGTGCCAGCTCACCACCGGATCAGGGCAATGAGCAGTTCTTC
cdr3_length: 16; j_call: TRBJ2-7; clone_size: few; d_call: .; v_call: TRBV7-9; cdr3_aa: CASSPPLGVSAGVKYF; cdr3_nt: TGTGCCAGCAGCCCCCCCTTAGGGGTCTCAGCCGGCGTAAAGTACTTC
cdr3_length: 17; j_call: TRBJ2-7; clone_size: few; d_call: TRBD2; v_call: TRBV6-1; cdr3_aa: CASSEALRAGGPYEQYF; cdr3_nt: TGTGCCAGCAGTGAAGCGCTTAGAGCGGGAGGGCCCTACGAGCAGTACTTC
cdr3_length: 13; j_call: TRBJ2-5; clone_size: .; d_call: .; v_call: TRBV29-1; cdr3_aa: CSAAGTPTETQYF; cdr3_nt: TGCAGCGCAGCCGGGACCCCTACGGAGACCCAGTACTTC
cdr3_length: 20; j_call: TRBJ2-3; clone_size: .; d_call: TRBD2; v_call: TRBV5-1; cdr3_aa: CASSFRLAGGTRGSTDTQYF; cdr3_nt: TGCGCCAGCAGCTTTCGACTAGCGGGGGGTACCCGTGGTAGCACAGATACGCAGTATTTT
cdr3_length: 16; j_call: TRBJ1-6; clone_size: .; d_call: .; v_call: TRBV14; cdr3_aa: CASSQRGPNPNSPLHF; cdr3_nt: TGTGCCAGCAGCCAACGAGGACCCAACCCAAATTCACCCCTCCACTTT
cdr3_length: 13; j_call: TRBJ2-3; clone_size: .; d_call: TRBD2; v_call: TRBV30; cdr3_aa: CAFRAGSGGTQYF; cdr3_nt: TGTGCCTTCCGAGCGGGAAGCGGAGGGACGCAGTATTTT
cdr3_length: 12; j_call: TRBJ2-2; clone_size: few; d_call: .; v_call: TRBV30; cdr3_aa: CAWGWMSGELFF; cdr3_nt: TGTGCCTGGGGGTGGATGTCCGGGGAGCTGTTTTTT
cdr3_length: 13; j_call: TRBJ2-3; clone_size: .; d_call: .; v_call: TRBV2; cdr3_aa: CASSVGPGDTQYF; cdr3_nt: TGTGCCAGCAGTGTCGGCCCTGGGGATACGCAGTATTTT
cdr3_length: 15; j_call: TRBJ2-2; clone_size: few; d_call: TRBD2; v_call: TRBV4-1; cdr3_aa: CASRRLAGVTGELFF; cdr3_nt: TGCGCCAGCAGAAGACTAGCGGGGGTAACTGGGGAGCTGTTTTTT
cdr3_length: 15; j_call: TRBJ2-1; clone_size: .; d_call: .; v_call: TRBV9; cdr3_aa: CASSVGGNRENEQFF; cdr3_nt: TGTGCCAGCAGCGTAGGGGGTAACAGGGAAAATGAGCAGTTCTTC
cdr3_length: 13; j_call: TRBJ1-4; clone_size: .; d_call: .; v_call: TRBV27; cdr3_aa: CASSLATNEKLFF; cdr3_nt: TGTGCCAGCAGTCTAGCAACTAATGAAAAACTGTTTTTT
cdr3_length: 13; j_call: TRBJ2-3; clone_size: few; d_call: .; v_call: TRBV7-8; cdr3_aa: CASSLGQLDTQYF; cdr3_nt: TGTGCCAGCAGCTTAGGACAGCTAGATACGCAGTATTTT
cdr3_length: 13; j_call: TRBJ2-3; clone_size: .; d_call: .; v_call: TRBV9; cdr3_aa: CASSVVGQGTQYF; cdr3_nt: TGTGCCAGCAGCGTAGTAGGTCAAGGTACGCAGTATTTT
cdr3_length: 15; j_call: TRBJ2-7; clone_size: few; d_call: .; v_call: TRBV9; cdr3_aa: CASSVASGLAYEQYF; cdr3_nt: TGTGCCAGCAGCGTAGCCTCTGGACTGGCCTACGAGCAGTACTTC
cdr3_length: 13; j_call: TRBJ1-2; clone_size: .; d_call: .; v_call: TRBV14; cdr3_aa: CASSPDRWYGYTF; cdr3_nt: TGTGCCAGCAGCCCCGACAGATGGTATGGCTACACCTTC
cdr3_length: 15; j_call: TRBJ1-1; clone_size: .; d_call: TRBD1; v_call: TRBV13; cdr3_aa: CASSSGQGAWSPAFF; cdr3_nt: TGTGCCAGCAGCTCGGGACAGGGGGCATGGTCTCCAGCTTTCTTT
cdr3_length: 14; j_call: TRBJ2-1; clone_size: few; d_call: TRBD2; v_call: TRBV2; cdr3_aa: CASSELSGGLKQFF; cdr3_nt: TGTGCCAGCAGTGAACTTAGCGGGGGGCTTAAGCAGTTCTTC
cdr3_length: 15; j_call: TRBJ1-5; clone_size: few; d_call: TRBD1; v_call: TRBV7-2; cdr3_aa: CASSRQGILDQPQHF; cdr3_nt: TGTGCCAGCAGCCGACAGGGTATTCTCGATCAGCCCCAGCATTTT
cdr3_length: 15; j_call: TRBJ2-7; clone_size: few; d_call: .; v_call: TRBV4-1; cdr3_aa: CASSQLYDRAYEQYF; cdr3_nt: TGCGCCAGCAGCCAACTTTACGACAGAGCCTACGAGCAGTACTTC
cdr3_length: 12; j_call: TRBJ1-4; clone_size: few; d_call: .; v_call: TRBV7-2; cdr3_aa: CASSLRGEKLFF; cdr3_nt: TGTGCCAGCAGCCTGAGGGGCGAAAAACTGTTTTTT
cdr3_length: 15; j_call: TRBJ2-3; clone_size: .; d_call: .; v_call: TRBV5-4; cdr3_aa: CASSLAGVLADTQYF; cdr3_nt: TGTGCCAGCAGCTTGGCCGGAGTATTGGCAGATACGCAGTATTTT
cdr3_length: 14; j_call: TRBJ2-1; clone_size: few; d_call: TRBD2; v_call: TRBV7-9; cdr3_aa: CACEREPSSNEQFF; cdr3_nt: TGTGCCTGTGAGCGGGAGCCTTCTTCCAATGAGCAGTTCTTC
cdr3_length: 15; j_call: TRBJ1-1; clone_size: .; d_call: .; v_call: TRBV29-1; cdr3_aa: CSVANEGGVSTEAFF; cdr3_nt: TGCAGCGTAGCAAACGAGGGGGGGGTAAGCACTGAAGCTTTCTTT
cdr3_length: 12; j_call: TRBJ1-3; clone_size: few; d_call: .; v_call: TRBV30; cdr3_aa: CAWRRSGNTIYF; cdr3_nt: TGTGCCTGGAGGAGGTCCGGAAACACCATATATTTT
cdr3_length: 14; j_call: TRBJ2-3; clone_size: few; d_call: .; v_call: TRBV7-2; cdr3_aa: CASSLLGGSDTQYF; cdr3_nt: TGTGCCAGCAGCTTATTGGGCGGCTCAGATACGCAGTATTTT
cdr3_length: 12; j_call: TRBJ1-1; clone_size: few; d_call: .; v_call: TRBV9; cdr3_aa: CASSVETGRAFF; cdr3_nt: TGTGCCAGCAGCGTAGAAACAGGACGAGCTTTCTTT
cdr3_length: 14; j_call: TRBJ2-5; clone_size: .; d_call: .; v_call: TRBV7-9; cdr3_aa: CASSYMDYFETQYF; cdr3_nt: TGTGCCAGCAGCTACATGGACTATTTCGAGACCCAGTACTTC
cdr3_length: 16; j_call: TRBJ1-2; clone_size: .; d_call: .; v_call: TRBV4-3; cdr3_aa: CASSQEIRGRNYGYTF; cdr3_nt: TGCGCCAGCAGCCAAGAGATCAGGGGAAGGAACTATGGCTACACCTTC
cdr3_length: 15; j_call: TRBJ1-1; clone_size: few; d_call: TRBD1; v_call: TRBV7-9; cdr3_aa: CASSLALTGALEAFF; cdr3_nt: TGTGCCAGCAGCTTAGCCCTGACAGGGGCCCTTGAAGCTTTCTTT
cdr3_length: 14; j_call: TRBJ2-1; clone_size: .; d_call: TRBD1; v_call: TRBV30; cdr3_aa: CAWNFRTGYNEQFF; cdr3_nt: TGTGCCTGGAATTTTAGGACAGGGTACAATGAGCAGTTCTTC
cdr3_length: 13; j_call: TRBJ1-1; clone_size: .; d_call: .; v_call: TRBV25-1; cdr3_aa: CASNTGLNTEAFF; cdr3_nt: TGTGCCAGCAATACAGGCTTGAACACTGAAGCTTTCTTT
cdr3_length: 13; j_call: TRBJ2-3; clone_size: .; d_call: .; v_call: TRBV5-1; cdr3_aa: CASSESPGDTQYF; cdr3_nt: TGCGCCAGCAGCGAAAGCCCCGGGGATACGCAGTATTTT
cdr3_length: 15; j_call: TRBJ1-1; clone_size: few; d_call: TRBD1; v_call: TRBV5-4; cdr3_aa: CASSPPGQGSTEAFF; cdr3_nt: TGTGCCAGCAGCCCCCCGGGACAGGGGAGCACTGAAGCTTTCTTT
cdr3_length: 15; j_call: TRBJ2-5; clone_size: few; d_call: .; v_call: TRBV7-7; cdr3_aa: CASSLSAGTQETQYF; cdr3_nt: TGTGCTAGCAGCTTAAGTGCAGGGACCCAAGAGACCCAGTACTTC
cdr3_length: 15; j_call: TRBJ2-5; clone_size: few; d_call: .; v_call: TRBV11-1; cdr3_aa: CASSPGQGSQETQYF; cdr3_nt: TGTGCCAGCAGCCCCGGGCAGGGCAGCCAAGAGACCCAGTACTTC
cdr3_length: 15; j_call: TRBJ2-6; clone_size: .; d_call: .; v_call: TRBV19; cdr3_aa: CASSILPSGANVLTF; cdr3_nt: TGTGCCAGTAGTATTCTACCCTCTGGGGCCAACGTCCTGACTTTC
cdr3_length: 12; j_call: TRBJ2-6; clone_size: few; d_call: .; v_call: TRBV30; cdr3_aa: CAWDLGANVLTF; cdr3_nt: TGTGCCTGGGATTTAGGGGCCAACGTCCTGACTTTC
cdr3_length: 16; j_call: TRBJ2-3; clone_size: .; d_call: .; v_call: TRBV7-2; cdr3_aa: CASSHKAGLNTDTQYF; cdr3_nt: TGTGCCAGCAGCCACAAGGCGGGACTGAACACAGATACGCAGTATTTT
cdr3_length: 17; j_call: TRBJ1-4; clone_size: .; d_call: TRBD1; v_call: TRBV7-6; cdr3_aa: CASSSTRGQRYGEKLFF; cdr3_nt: TGTGCCAGCAGCTCTACTAGGGGGCAAAGATATGGTGAAAAACTGTTTTTT
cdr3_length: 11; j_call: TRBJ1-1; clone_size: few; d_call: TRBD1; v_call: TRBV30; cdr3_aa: CAWSWTGEAFF; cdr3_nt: TGTGCCTGGAGCTGGACAGGTGAAGCTTTCTTT
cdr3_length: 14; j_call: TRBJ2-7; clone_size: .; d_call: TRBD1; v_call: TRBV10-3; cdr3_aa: CAISEWGQGYEQYF; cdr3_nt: TGTGCCATCAGTGAGTGGGGACAGGGCTACGAGCAGTACTTC
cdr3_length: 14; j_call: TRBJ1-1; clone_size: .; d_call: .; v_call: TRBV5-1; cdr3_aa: CASSLGAANTEAFF; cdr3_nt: TGCGCCAGCAGCTTGGGTGCAGCTAACACTGAAGCTTTCTTT
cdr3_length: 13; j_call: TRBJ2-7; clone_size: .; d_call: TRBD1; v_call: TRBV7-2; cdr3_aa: CASSPGGWPEQYF; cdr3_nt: TGTGCCAGCAGCCCAGGGGGCTGGCCCGAGCAGTACTTC